Listed here are 30 T cell receptor beta chains from one sample, sequenced in a study of Ad26.COV2.S vaccination and SARS-CoV-2 variants. Assay: immunoSEQ multiplex PCR; the TCRdb copy retains only in-frame clones and omits some. This sample has 400,000 to 450,000 clones, with about 90% found just once. The treatment was: around 19 received Ad26.COV2.S at low or high dose, single or two shots; 5 received placebo; per-sample allocation not given. Day 63 after the first vaccine or placebo injection was the time point for sampling. The material was peripheral blood, obtained in a trial of Ad26.COV2.S vaccine versus placebo. These receptor sequences come from a person aged 18-65 years who received the Ad26.COV2.S COVID-19 vaccine or a placebo.

V usage is TRBV20-1 and J usage is TRBJ2-7, with TRBD1 matching over 7 bases. The CDR3 has 11 amino acids. Looked up from germline, CDR1 is DFQATT and CDR2 is SNEGSKA (reference sequence). Trimming cost V 6 bases and J 5 bases; bases outside gene matches: 4. The CDR3 loop reads CSAEQGNEQYF. In DNA form, the CDR3 reads TGCAGTGCGGAACAGGGGAACGAGCAGTACTTC.

Written as DNA, the CDR3 is TGTGCCAGCAGTTGGACAGGGGGCACAGAGACCCAGTACTTC. Amino acids: CASSWTGGTETQYF. The J gene is TRBJ2-5, the V gene TRBV6-5; TRBD1 matches 11 bases. This CDR3 spans 14 amino acids. The ends lost 4 bases at V and 4 bases at J; junction bases unmatched: 2. Germline V lookup: CDR1 MNHEY, CDR2 SVGAGI.

V and J are TRBV19 and TRBJ2-3, with a weak D call TRBD2 (5 bases). Trimming took 9 bases from V and 0 from J, leaving 16 bases between them. Germline V lookup: CDR1 LNHDA, CDR2 SQIVND (reference sequence). The CDR3 covers 15 residues. This CDR3 reads CASLKGSPSTDTQYF. The CDR3 DNA is TGTGCCAGCCTTAAAGGGAGCCCGAGCACAGATACGCAGTATTTT.

This clone was recorded only once. The chain has TRBV27 and TRBJ2-1; 7 bases are shared with TRBD2. Germline CDR1 reads MNHEY; CDR2 reads SMNVEV (reference sequence). This CDR3 is 19 amino acids long. The V and J ends lost 2 bases and 8 bases, in that order; junction bases with no gene match: 21. In nucleotides, the CDR3 is TGTGCCAGCAGTTTACCCCGCCTTTATGGTAGCGGGCCTCAAGATGAGCAGTTCTTC. Encoded protein: CASSLPRLYGSGPQDEQFF.

This CDR3 is CASGTPWTGELFF. The CDR3 coding sequence is TGTGCCAGCGGCACACCTTGGACCGGGGAGCTGTTTTTT. The chain couples TRBV9 to TRBJ2-2, with D hard to call. The CDR3 sequence is 13 residues long. Per the germline V gene, CDR1 is SGDLS and CDR2 is YYNGEE. Trimming shortened V by 7 bases and J by 5 bases, and 12 bases separated the two germline ends.

The chain carries TRBV30 and TRBJ2-1; possible D gene TRBD1, 5 bases. Looked up from germline, CDR1 is GTSNPN and CDR2 is SVGIG (reference sequence). V shed 2 bases and J shed 4 bases, with 15 bases lying between them. The CDR3 totals 15 residues. The CDR3 reads CAWSSLGAGYNEQFF. The DNA for the CDR3 is TGTGCCTGGAGTTCTCTAGGGGCCGGTTACAATGAGCAGTTCTTC.

The V gene is TRBV6-5, the J gene TRBJ1-1, with unresolved D. There are 14 residues in the CDR3. The germline gives CDR1 MNHEY, CDR2 SVGAGI. The V end lost 4 bases, the J end lost 0 bases, and 9 bases lay between the germline ends. Written as DNA, the CDR3 is TGTGCCAGCAGTTCCGGAGTCGTGAACACTGAAGCTTTCTTT. It encodes CASSSGVVNTEAFF.

The genes are TRBV6-5 and TRBJ1-6; no definite D call. CDR3 length: 12 amino acids. Germline V CDR1 and CDR2: MNHEY, SVGAGI. Trimming took off 5 bases at V and 10 bases at J, with 9 bases between the two ends. CDR3 DNA: TGTGCCAGCAGTCCCGGAACATCACCCCTCCACTTT. It codes for CASSPGTSPLHF.

V is TRBV19 and J is TRBJ1-6; D might be TRBD1 (5 bases). V was clipped by 6 bases and J by 9 bases, with 12 bases between them. CDR1 is LNHDA and CDR2 is SQIVND in the germline V gene (reference sequence). The CDR3 length is 13 residues. CDR3: CASRSLGGSPLHF. The CDR3 DNA follows: TGTGCCAGTAGAAGTCTGGGGGGTTCACCCCTCCACTTT. The full variable domain, rest sourced from reference TRBV19 and TRBJ1-6, is DGGITQSPKYLFRKEGQNVTLSCEQNLNHDAMYWYRQDPGQGLRLIYYSQIVNDFQKGDIAEGYSVSREKKESFPLTVTSAQKNPTAFYLCASRSLGGSPLHFGNGTRLTVT.

This clone was observed a single time. The CDR3 DNA sequence: TGCGCCAGCAGCTCCCAAGATTCGGAGGACGAGCAGTACTTC. Its protein is CASSSQDSEDEQYF. The genes are TRBV5-1 and TRBJ2-7, with D tentatively TRBD2 (5 bases). V lost 3 bases and J 5 bases, leaving 15 bases between the germline ends. The CDR3 is 14 residues long. Germline V gene data show CDR1 as SGHRS and CDR2 as YFSETQ.

The chain carries TRBV9 and TRBJ2-1; 10 bases are shared with TRBD2. The CDR3 loop spans 14 amino acids. Trimming removed 4 bases from V and 5 bases from J; junction bases left unmatched: 3. Germline V lookup: CDR1 SGDLS, CDR2 YYNGEE. This CDR3 reads CASSQGLAHNEQFF. CDR3 nucleotides: TGTGCCAGCAGCCAGGGACTAGCGCACAATGAGCAGTTCTTC.

The chain uses TRBV6-2 or TRBV6-3 and TRBJ1-5; D gene unclear. The germline V gene encodes CDR1 MNHEY and CDR2 SVGEGT. Trimming pared 6 bases from V and 6 bases from J, leaving 21 bases between. The CDR3 covers 16 residues. This CDR3 reads CASSSLTPGEGQPQHF. The DNA for the CDR3 is TGTGCCAGCAGCAGCCTGACCCCCGGAGAGGGTCAGCCCCAGCATTTT.

The genes are TRBV6-6 and TRBJ2-3; D may match TRBD1 or TRBD2 (7 bases each). V was trimmed by 5 bases and J by 5 bases, leaving 14 bases between them. Germline CDR1 and CDR2: MNHNY and SVGAGI (reference sequence). The CDR3 has 14 residues. Written as DNA, the CDR3 is TGTGCCAGCAGTATGGGCAGGGGGGGAGATACGCAGTATTTT. Translation gives CASSMGRGGDTQYF.

CDR3 protein: CASSHPDGNEKLFF. The CDR3 DNA sequence: TGTGCCAGCAGCCACCCAGACGGGAATGAAAAACTGTTTTTT. The rearrangement links TRBV28 to TRBJ1-4, with D hard to call. Germline values: CDR1 MDHEN, CDR2 SYDVKM. Trimming removed 6 bases from V and 5 bases from J, with 13 bases in between. This CDR3 spans 14 amino acids.

As to this clone: Other DNA sequences within the sample encode an identical CDR3. The chain is built from TRBV27 and TRBJ2-3, with 8 bases matching TRBD2. V lost 3 bases to trimming and J lost 6 bases; unmatched junction nucleotides: 5. CDR1 and CDR2 (germline): MNHEY, SMNVEV (reference sequence). The CDR3 totals 14 residues. The CDR3 reads CASSLSSGADTQYF. The CDR3 DNA reads TGTGCCAGCAGTTTGAGTAGCGGGGCCGATACGCAGTATTTT.

The V call is TRBV27, the J call TRBJ1-2; D is uncertain. V shed 10 bases and J shed 3 bases, with 24 bases lying between them. The CDR3 length is 16 residues. The germline CDR1 and CDR2 sequences are MNHEY and SMNVEV (reference sequence). This CDR3 reads CATYGHRAFGDYGYTF. In DNA, the CDR3 is TGTGCCACCTACGGTCATAGGGCGTTCGGTGACTATGGCTACACCTTC.

The chain joins TRBV19 to TRBJ1-2; D gene ambiguous. Trimming cost V 1 base and J 0 bases, with 9 bases left between them. In germline, CDR1 is LNHDA, CDR2 SQIVND (reference sequence). The CDR3 runs to 15 residues. CDR3 bases: TGTGCCAGTAGTATAGGTCTGGGAACTAACTATGGCTACACCTTC. The encoded protein is CASSIGLGTNYGYTF.

V gene TRBV6-2 or TRBV6-3 combines with J gene TRBJ1-2; D unresolved. The V end was cut by 0 bases, the J end by 7 bases, with 15 bases between. Germline CDR1 is MNHEY and CDR2 is SVGEGT. This CDR3 is built from 15 residues. This chain's CDR3 is CASSYSPPLRGGYTF. DNA for the CDR3: TGTGCCAGCAGTTACTCGCCCCCTCTTCGTGGTGGCTACACCTTC.

This clone was seen a handful of times. The CDR3 region has the DNA TGTGCCAGCAGCCCGCGGGGCGTAACTGAAGCTTTCTTT. Its translation: CASSPRGVTEAFF. This sequence joins TRBV7-8 and TRBJ1-1; a weak D match, TRBD1 (5 bases). V was shortened by 5 bases and J by 5 bases, with 12 bases between the two germline ends. Per the germline V gene, CDR1 is SGHVS and CDR2 is FQNEAQ. This CDR3 spans 13 amino acids.

The chain carries TRBV4-1 and TRBJ2-2; D gene unclear. The CDR3 spans 16 residues. CDR1 and CDR2 (germline): MGHRA, YSYEKL. Trimming took 0 bases from V and 4 from J, leaving 12 bases between them. The CDR3 region has the DNA TGCGCCAGCAGCCAAGATCTCGGGCAATCCACCGGGGAGCTGTTTTTT. It codes for CASSQDLGQSTGELFF.

The genes are TRBV10-1 and TRBJ1-2; no reliable D call. Germline V gives CDR1 WNHNN, CDR2 SYGVQD (reference sequence). Deletions cut 2 bases from V and 1 base from J, with 5 bases between. The CDR3 is 13 residues long. CDR3 in amino acids: CASSEKVNYGYTF. CDR3 coding DNA: TGCGCCAGCAGTGAGAAGGTTAACTATGGCTACACCTTC.

The chain employs TRBV5-1 and TRBJ2-2; 7 bases are a match to TRBD1. Germline V gene data show CDR1 as SGHRS and CDR2 as YFSETQ. J gave up 4 bases and V 1 base, and 4 bases lay outside the gene matches. The CDR3 runs 15 residues. This CDR3 reads CASSLQGGGTGELFF. Written as DNA, the CDR3 is TGCGCCAGCAGCTTGCAAGGGGGCGGCACCGGGGAGCTGTTTTTT.

CDR3 in DNA: TGTGCCAGCAGCTTGCGGGAAGCTTTCTTT. Protein: CASSLREAFF. The V gene is TRBV7-9, the J gene TRBJ1-1; D uncertain. V was clipped by 3 bases and J by 8 bases, with 4 bases between them. Germline CDR1 reads SEHNR; CDR2 reads FQNEAQ (reference sequence). The CDR3 runs 10 residues.

V and J are TRBV12-3 or TRBV12-4 and TRBJ1-4, with 9 bases fitting TRBD1. The V segment lost 6 bases and the J segment 5 bases; nucleotides outside the gene matches: 1. The CDR3 contains 13 residues. In nucleotides, the CDR3 is TGTGCCAGCAGGGGGACAGGGAATGAAAAACTGTTTTTT. Encoded protein: CASRGTGNEKLFF.

Remarks on this clone: The sample holds other DNA sequences that translate to the same CDR3. The chain recombines TRBV7-2 with TRBJ2-7; 8 bases are a match to TRBD1. Per germline, CDR1 SGHTA and CDR2 FQGNSA. Trimming removed 5 bases from V and 3 bases from J; junction bases left unmatched: 3. The CDR3 consists of 13 residues. CDR3 coding DNA: TGTGCCAGCAGCACCGGACAGGGCTACGAGCAGTACTTC. Amino acid sequence: CASSTGQGYEQYF. The full variable domain, in which reference TRBV7-2 and TRBJ2-7 provide the parts outside the CDR3, is GAGVSQSPSNKVTEKGKDVELRCDPISGHTALYWYRQSLGQGLEFLIYFQGNSAPDKSGLPSDRFSAERTGGSVSTLTIQRTQQEDSAVYLCASSTGQGYEQYFGPGTRLTVT.

V usage is TRBV2 and J usage is TRBJ1-3, with unresolved D. CDR1 is SNHLY and CDR2 is FYNNEI in the germline V gene. The CDR3 has 15 residues. V was cut by 2 bases and J by 0 bases, with 8 bases left in between. The DNA for the CDR3 is TGTGCCAGCAGTGAACCGGGAAACTCTGGAAACACCATATATTTT. Translation gives CASSEPGNSGNTIYF.

The chain is built from TRBV5-1 and TRBJ1-4; no definite D call. Between the trimmed V and J ends, which lost 1 base and 5 bases, there was a span of 12 bases. Germline CDR1 is SGHRS and CDR2 is YFSETQ. CDR3 length: 15 amino acids. The CDR3 DNA reads as TGCGCCAGCAGCTTGTTCGTGGCGGGAAATGAAAAACTGTTTTTT. This codes for CASSLFVAGNEKLFF. Filled out from reference TRBV5-1 and TRBJ1-4, the complete variable domain reads KAGVTQTPRYLIKTRGQQVTLSCSPISGHRSVSWYQQTPGQGLQFLFEYFSETQRNKGNFPGRFSGRQFSNSRSEMNVSTLELGDSALYLCASSLFVAGNEKLFFGSGTQLSVL.

The chain couples TRBV7-9 to TRBJ2-1; D is perhaps TRBD1 (5 bases). Germline lookup yields CDR1 SEHNR and CDR2 FQNEAQ (reference sequence). The V end lost 2 bases, the J end lost 0 bases, and 11 bases lay between the germline ends. This CDR3 spans 16 amino acids. Here the CDR3 DNA reads TGTGCCAGCAGCTTATGGTTAAGGGGCTCCTACAATGAGCAGTTCTTC. It codes for CASSLWLRGSYNEQFF.

This chain joins TRBV19 and TRBJ2-7; 10 positions match TRBD1. Germline V gene data show CDR1 as LNHDA and CDR2 as SQIVND (reference sequence). This CDR3 region has 19 residues. V lost 5 bases, J lost 2 bases, and 18 bases stayed unmatched. DNA of the CDR3: TGTGCCAGTAGTTCCCGCTATTGGACCGGGACAGGGGTAGCCTACGAGCAGTACTTC. Encoded protein: CASSSRYWTGTGVAYEQYF.

As to this clone: The sample carries other DNA sequences with the same CDR3. This CDR3 is CSASSSNQPQHF. The CDR3 DNA sequence: TGCAGTGCTAGTAGTAGCAATCAGCCCCAGCATTTT. The chain is built from TRBV20-1 and TRBJ1-5; no clear D. Germline assignment: CDR1 DFQATT and CDR2 SNEGSKA (reference sequence). The V end lost 3 bases, the J end lost 0 bases, and 3 bases lay between the germline ends. CDR3 length: 12 residues.